This record covers a single TCR beta chain. The antigen this receptor binds is unknown. No per-base quality is available; no much larger clone lies one base away. These data come from a study of cytomegalovirus exposure and HLA in healthy donors (TCRdb year 2017). Study-level background: A later analysis indicated that the roughly 120 validation repertoires were generated on the platform also employed for the 720 or so repertoires of the first cohort. The study aimed to test whether cataloging public T cell receptors could reveal signatures of past pathogen exposure. A separate validation cohort of roughly 130 different subjects was used in addition to the 666-subject first cohort. High-throughput TCR immunosequencing, statistical association of individual TCRs with disease status, and machine learning were combined to predict cytomegalovirus infection status.

The germline V gene encodes CDR1 SGHTA and CDR2 FQGNSA. The CDR3 goes from the cysteine to the phenylalanine over 14 residues. The DNA shown is the 42-base CDR3, in frame from base 1. Trimming costs V 4 bases and J 4 bases, and their ends lie 13 bases apart. Broad study findings and their caveats: A total of fewer than 200 TCR beta chains were listed by the study as associated with cytomegalovirus. In a later analysis, TCRs clustered in the first cohort were found to also tend to co-occur in the roughly 130 validation repertoires, with 85% to 95% of cluster scores above 0. Across donors, most TCR sequences were observed very rarely, whereas some public TCRs were present in many individuals. A later analysis had no HLA typing for the validation cohort, so co-occurrence there was scored across all 130 or so repertoires. The classifier was reported to diagnose cytomegalovirus status with high specificity and sensitivity in both the original and validation cohorts. The authors suggested that the approach could potentially be generalized to other disease states and immunological phenotypes. A few of the identified cytomegalovirus-associated TCR beta chains were confirmed in vitro to be specific for cytomegalovirus antigens.

Separate from the roughly 650-subject first cohort, the validation cohort of 90 to 150 subjects was the group to which the donors belonged. Receptors were amplified or captured by the immunoSEQ multiplex PCR assay. The source study handled its data this way. A statistical classification framework was built for diagnosing cytomegalovirus status from the catalog of TCR beta chain sequences. TCRdb retrieved this table from immuneACCESS and kept in-frame rearrangements only. Not all clones are present; in checked studies, unresolved V genes account for under half, and no reason is known for the remainder. Clonal size and the V and J genes are those of that table, whereas D and trimming came from the DNA. This sample holds approximately 150,000 clones; 87% were observed only once. The ten top clones hold roughly 1.4% of the sample.

The chain was built from TRBV7-2 and TRBJ1-2, with no reliable assignment of the D segment. The TCR originated in a woman in her twenties or thirties in good health and CMV-seronegative. Sequencing was performed on PBMCs. The CDR3 has the sequence CASSSRPGTYGYTF. The nucleotide sequence reads TGTGCCAGCAGCTCTAGACCCGGAACCTATGGCTACACCTTC.